This T cell receptor (beta chain) is from a study of graft-versus-host responses after intestinal transplantation. V was cut by 5 bases and J by 4 bases, with 23 bases left in between. This CDR3 spans 17 amino acids. Clones were read by immunoSEQ multiplex PCR, and TCRdb kept only the in-frame ones, dropping some. Of some 31,000 clones in the sample, more than 85% were seen once. This clonotype was obtained from a human patient who received an intestinal transplant, so some T cells may come from the graft donor. The sequencing used PBMCs, collected just over 65 days after intestinal transplant. The gene calls are TRBV7-1 and TRBJ1-2; D not certain. TRBV7-1 is annotated as an ORF whose role is uncertain. CDR3 bases: TGTGCCAGCAGCGGTGGCTATCACGAGGGAAAGATCTATGGCTACACCTTC. Amino acid sequence: CASSGGYHEGKIYGYTF.